Listed below are T cell receptor beta chains from one sample, sequenced in a study of CD8+ T cells in alopecia areata. Repertoires were generated with immunoSEQ multiplex PCR, while TCRdb's copy carries only in-frame clones and drops some. This sample has 140,000 to 150,000 clones, with 40% to 55% found just once. The sample was CD4+ T cells sorted from blood, taken at week 0. The receptors shown here come from a human donor with alopecia areata. CDR3s leave out the opening cysteine and the closing phenylalanine or tryptophan. The order of the fields is clone size, V gene, J gene, CDR3 protein. Clone size, where shown, is once, few, many, or a class for clones that have expanded.

>.|TRBV5-1|TRBJ1-5
ASSPGPNQPQH
>.|TRBV11-3|TRBJ2-7
ASSLRLASEQY
>.|TRBV30|TRBJ2-5
AWSVLAAGKETQY
>many|TRBV6-4|TRBJ2-3
ASSGGQGPADTQY
>.|TRBV29-1|TRBJ2-1
SVEASGGRF
>once|TRBV29-1|TRBJ2-1
SVTGTGTSQF
>.|TRBV7-8|TRBJ1-4
ASRRTGNNEKLF
>.|TRBV6-5|TRBJ2-7
ASSFTENSHEQY
>.|TRBV14|TRBJ2-1
ASSPRTGQPYNEQF
>.|TRBV28|TRBJ2-3
ASSPPGTDTQY
>.|TRBV5-1|TRBJ2-5
ASSPGGGETQY
>.|TRBV7-9|TRBJ1-2
ASSFAGSQANYGYT
>.|TRBV10-3|TRBJ1-4
AISESAPGRSNEKLF
>.|TRBV18|TRBJ2-3
ASSPPSTLTDTQY
>.|TRBV23-1|TRBJ2-1
ASSQPWTNHRALSSYNEQF
>.|TRBV9|TRBJ2-7
ASSVMGQGGYEQY
>.|TRBV5-4|TRBJ1-4
ASSHTGATNEKLF
>.|TRBV30|TRBJ1-2
AWRKTLGGYT
>.|TRBV18|TRBJ2-6
ASYPGTPGANVLT
>few|TRBV5-1|TRBJ2-3
ASSLFRGDTDTQY
>few|TRBV27|TRBJ1-5
ASSSSYNQPQH
>.|TRBV6-5|TRBJ2-7
ASSSPGQGSYEQY
>few|TRBV7-2|TRBJ1-2
ASSLSNNYGYT
>.|TRBV7-8|TRBJ2-7
ASSRYGQGVVSEQY
>.|TRBV15|TRBJ2-3
ATSRDGAGEDTQY
>few|TRBV7-2|TRBJ2-7
ASSLGLEQY